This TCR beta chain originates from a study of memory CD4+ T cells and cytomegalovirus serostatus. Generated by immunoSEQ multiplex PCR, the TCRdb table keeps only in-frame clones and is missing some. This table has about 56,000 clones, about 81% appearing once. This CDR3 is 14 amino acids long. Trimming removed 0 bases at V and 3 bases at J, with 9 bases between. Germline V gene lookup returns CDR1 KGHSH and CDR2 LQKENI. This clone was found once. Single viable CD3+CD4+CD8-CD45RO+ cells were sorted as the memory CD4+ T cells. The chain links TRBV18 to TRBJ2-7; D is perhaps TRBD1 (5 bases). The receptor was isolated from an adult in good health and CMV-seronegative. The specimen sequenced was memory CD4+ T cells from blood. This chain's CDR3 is CASSPPGPIYEQYF. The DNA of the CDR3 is TGTGCCAGCTCACCACCGGGGCCTATCTACGAGCAGTACTTC.